The 22 T cell receptor beta chains in this list originate from one sample, sequenced in a study of graft-versus-host responses after intestinal transplantation. Antigens for these TCRs are unknown. Here immunoSEQ multiplex PCR was the method, and the copy in TCRdb shows in-frame clones only, minus some. This table holds about 93,000 clones, 85% to 95% found once. The input for sequencing was unstimulated CD8+ T cells sorted from spleen or lymph node cells, taken before intestinal transplant. Receptors were obtained from a human donor who received an intestinal transplant.

V gene TRBV2 combines with J gene TRBJ2-5, with no clear D. With 3 bases removed from V and 5 bases from J, the gap between germline ends came to 7 bases. The CDR3 runs to 12 residues. CDR1 and CDR2 (germline): SNHLY, FYNNEI. The CDR3 DNA is TGTGCCAGCAGTGACCGGAGTGAGACCCAGTACTTC. Its protein is CASSDRSETQYF.

This clone was seen only once. The CDR3 region is CASSYSGGGPQETQYF. CDR3 nucleotides: TGTGCCAGCAGCTATAGCGGGGGTGGCCCCCAAGAGACCCAGTACTTC. The genes are TRBV13 and TRBJ2-5, with 9 nucleotides matching TRBD2. CDR3 length: 16 residues. The V gene's germline CDR1 is PRHDT and CDR2 FYEKMQ (reference sequence). Trimming took 4 bases from V and 1 from J; bases not matched to a gene: 7.

The chain is built from TRBV27 and TRBJ2-7, with D perhaps matching TRBD2 (5 bases). Germline CDR1 MNHEY, CDR2 SMNVEV (reference sequence). The germline V and J ends were trimmed by 3 bases and 2 bases, with 8 bases remaining between them. The CDR3 is made up of 13 amino acids. CDR3 DNA: TGTGCCAGCAGTTTTGGGAGTACCTACGAGCAGTACTTC. Its protein product is CASSFGSTYEQYF.

V usage is TRBV10-2 and J usage is TRBJ2-5, with 11 bases identical to TRBD2. The CDR3 is 14 residues long. V shed 6 bases and J 1 base; nucleotides not matched to a gene: 1. The germline V gene has CDR1 WSHSY and CDR2 SAAADI. The CDR3: CASSGTSGQETQYF. CDR3 nucleotides: TGCGCCAGCAGCGGGACTAGCGGCCAAGAGACCCAGTACTTC.

V gene TRBV6-5 combines with J gene TRBJ2-1; no firm D call. The germline V gene encodes CDR1 MNHEY and CDR2 SVGAGI. The CDR3 extends over 14 amino acids. V lost 2 bases and J lost 5, with 10 bases in between. CDR3 DNA sequence: TGTGCCAGCAGTTACGACTCTAGTAACAATGAGCAGTTCTTC. The encoded protein is CASSYDSSNNEQFF.

V is TRBV12-5 and J is TRBJ1-1, with 9 positions matching TRBD1. After removal of 6 bases from V and 4 bases from J, the junction contained 6 bases not matched to a gene. The CDR3 has 14 residues. Looked up from germline, CDR1 is LGHNT and CDR2 is FRNRAP. CDR3 sequence (DNA): TGTGCTAGTGGGGGGACAGGGCCGTTCACTGAAGCTTTCTTT. This gives the protein CASGGTGPFTEAFF.

V is TRBV4-1 and J is TRBJ2-1; a possible D gene is TRBD2 (6 bases). Between the trimmed V and J ends, which lost 2 bases and 6 bases, there was a span of 14 bases. This CDR3 has 15 residues. Looked up from germline, CDR1 is MGHRA and CDR2 is YSYEKL. The DNA for the CDR3 is TGCGCCAGCAGCCAACAGATCGGGCGGGGCAATGAGCAGTTCTTC. This encodes CASSQQIGRGNEQFF.

This chain connects TRBV19 to TRBJ2-3; 8 bases align to TRBD2. Trimming cost V 7 bases and J 15 bases; bases outside gene matches: 9. Germline CDR1 reads LNHDA; CDR2 reads SQIVND (reference sequence). This CDR3 comprises 11 residues. The DNA for the CDR3 is TGTGCCAGTACCGCGGGAGGACCGGAATATTTT. As protein: CASTAGGPEYF.

The rearrangement joins TRBV19 to TRBJ2-1; tentatively, D is TRBD2 (5 bases). Per germline, CDR1 LNHDA and CDR2 SQIVND (reference sequence). The ends were cut back, 6 bases at V and 0 bases at J, with 6 bases in the middle. The CDR3 has 13 amino acids. In DNA form, the CDR3 reads TGTGCCAGTAGGGGGAGCTCCTACAATGAGCAGTTCTTC. This codes for CASRGSSYNEQFF.

This chain connects TRBV7-9 to TRBJ2-5, with D possibly TRBD2 on 6 matching bases. Trimming pared 0 bases from V and 3 bases from J, leaving 17 bases between. There are 17 residues in the CDR3. The germline V gene has CDR1 SEHNR and CDR2 FQNEAQ (reference sequence). CDR3 residues: CASSLAGSLPVKETQYF. For the CDR3, the DNA is TGTGCCAGCAGCTTAGCCGGGAGCTTACCCGTGAAAGAGACCCAGTACTTC. Full variable domain (outside the CDR3, taken from reference TRBV7-9 and TRBJ2-5): DTGVSQNPRHKITKRGQNVTFRCDPISEHNRLYWYRQTLGQGPEFLTYFQNEAQLEKSRLLSDRFSAERPKGSFSTLEIQRTEQGDSAMYLCASSLAGSLPVKETQYFGPGTRLLVL.

V and J are TRBV11-2 and TRBJ2-1, with 8 nucleotides matching TRBD2. V was clipped by 1 base and J by 6 bases; unmatched bases: 2. Germline assignment: CDR1 SGHAT and CDR2 FQNNGV. The CDR3 has 14 residues. CDR3 sequence reads: CASSLGGRPNEQFF. The CDR3, as DNA: TGTGCCAGCAGCTTAGGCGGGAGGCCCAATGAGCAGTTCTTC.

The CDR3 nucleotides read TGTGCCAGCAGCGGGACAGGGGATAGCAATCAGCCCCAGCATTTT. This gives the protein CASSGTGDSNQPQHF. The J gene is TRBJ1-5, the V gene TRBV9; 9 bases match TRBD1. Germline V gene data show CDR1 as SGDLS and CDR2 as YYNGEE. The CDR3 spans 15 residues. Losses at the gene ends were 3 bases for V and 0 bases for J; bases not matched to a gene: 1.

This chain connects TRBV6-5 to TRBJ2-3; D possibly corresponds to TRBD2 (6 bases). Germline V CDR1 and CDR2: MNHEY, SVGAGI. CDR3 length: 14 amino acids. Trimming cost V 1 base and J 4 bases, with 9 bases left between them. Here the CDR3 reads CASSYFAGSDTQYF. CDR3 nucleotides: TGTGCCAGCAGTTACTTCGCGGGGTCAGATACGCAGTATTTT.

The V and J genes are TRBV4-1 and TRBJ2-1; maybe TRBD2 (5 bases). The CDR3 totals 11 residues. Trimming took 3 bases from V and 15 from J, leaving 12 bases between them. Germline V gene data show CDR1 as MGHRA and CDR2 as YSYEKL. The CDR3 nucleotides are TGCGCCAGCAGCCAGGGAGCGCGGTGGTTCTTC. This translates into CASSQGARWFF.

This rearrangement joins TRBV5-6 to TRBJ1-4; 9 bases match TRBD1. With 4 bases clipped from V and 5 bases from J, the junction kept 3 bases outside the gene matches. Germline V gene data show CDR1 as SGHDT and CDR2 as YYEEEE. CDR3 length: 14 residues. CDR3 sequence (DNA): TGTGCCAGCAGCCGGACAGGGGCCAATGAAAAACTGTTTTTT. Translating gives CASSRTGANEKLFF.

This rearrangement joins TRBV27 to TRBJ2-5, with 12 bases lining up with TRBD2. V lost 4 bases to trimming and J lost 5 bases; unmatched junction nucleotides: 5. Germline V gene sequence: CDR1 MNHEY, CDR2 SMNVEV (reference sequence). The CDR3 consists of 15 residues. The chain's CDR3 is CASSYLAGGGETQYF. CDR3 bases: TGTGCCAGCAGTTACCTAGCGGGAGGGGGGGAGACCCAGTACTTC.

The genes are TRBV15 and TRBJ1-1; TRBD1 matches 9 bases. Germline lookup yields CDR1 LNHNV and CDR2 YYDKDF (reference sequence). CDR3 size: 16 residues. V shed 2 bases and J 1 base; nucleotides not matched to a gene: 5. The CDR3 coding sequence is TGTGCCACCAGCAGACCAGGACAGGGGAGGAACACTGAAGCTTTCTTT. Residues: CATSRPGQGRNTEAFF.

This sequence joins TRBV28 and TRBJ2-4, with TRBD1 identical over 10 bases. With 2 bases clipped from V and 6 bases from J, the junction kept 4 bases outside the gene matches. CDR1 and CDR2 (germline): MDHEN, SYDVKM. The CDR3 is 15 amino acids. The CDR3 here is CASSLVTGGVNIQYF. DNA for the CDR3: TGTGCCAGCAGTTTAGTGACAGGGGGCGTAAACATTCAGTACTTC. The full variable domain, its missing parts supplied by reference TRBV28 and TRBJ2-4, is DVKVTQSSRYLVKRTGEKVFLECVQDMDHENMFWYRQDPGLGLRLIYFSYDVKMKEKGDIPEGYSVSREKKERFSLILESASTNQTSMYLCASSLVTGGVNIQYFGAGTRLSVL.

This chain links TRBV9 with TRBJ2-5; 11 bases are shared with TRBD1. With V trimmed by 0 bases and J by 5 bases, 6 bases remained unmatched. CDR3 length equals 16 residues. Per the germline V gene, CDR1 is SGDLS and CDR2 is YYNGEE. The CDR3 sequence: CASSVAGTGGVETQYF. In DNA, the CDR3 is TGTGCCAGCAGCGTAGCTGGGACAGGGGGTGTTGAGACCCAGTACTTC.

Turning to this clone: Other DNA sequences in this specimen translate into the identical CDR3. DNA for the CDR3: TGTGCCAGCAGCCCACAGGGGGCCTCCTACGAGCAGTACTTC. It is translated as CASSPQGASYEQYF. This chain joins TRBV5-6 and TRBJ2-7; 9 positions match TRBD1. The V gene end was trimmed by 4 bases and the J gene end by 0 bases; junction bases not matched to a gene: 2. The CDR3 extends over 14 amino acids. Germline CDR1 SGHDT, CDR2 YYEEEE.

The genes are TRBV9 and TRBJ2-1, with TRBD1 as a possible D gene (6 bases). The V end was cut by 0 bases, the J end by 4 bases, with 11 bases between. The CDR3 extends over 15 amino acids. CDR1 SGDLS and CDR2 YYNGEE come from the germline V gene. Here the CDR3 reads CASSVGQVPYNEQFF. Written as DNA, the CDR3 is TGTGCCAGCAGCGTAGGACAGGTTCCTTACAATGAGCAGTTCTTC.

J is TRBJ2-7 and V is TRBV4-2; D possibly corresponds to TRBD2 (6 bases). Trimming pared 2 bases from V and 3 bases from J, leaving 11 bases between. CDR1 and CDR2 from the germline V gene are LGHNA and YNFKEQ. The CDR3 is 14 residues long. The CDR3 protein is CASSQFVRDYEQYF. In nucleotides, the CDR3 is TGTGCCAGCAGCCAATTTGTGCGGGACTACGAGCAGTACTTC.